This T cell receptor beta chain was sequenced during a study of regulatory T cells in long-lasting Graves disease. Time point in this sample: newly diagnosed GD, antithyroid drugs for less than 3 months. There was RNA extracted from PBMCs, and the TCR library was made from it. Germline lookup yields CDR1 DFQATT and CDR2 SNEGSKA (reference sequence). The CDR3 has 13 residues. With 6 bases removed from V and 2 bases from J, the gap between germline ends came to 10 bases. General study findings and limits: The small sample size may have reduced accuracy.

Arm-PCR of CDR3 regions with iRepertoire HTBI primers generated TCR beta libraries. TCRdb ran MiXCR on the multiplex PCR reads and lists one entry per CDR3 protein. The table lists about 540,000 distinct CDR3 sequences, approximately 15% of them singletons. In its sample, this clonotype was seen many times. Its cognate antigen is unknown. The data were also submitted as part of a second study, on T cells in Graves' hyperthyroidism and ophthalmopathy. Per that study: The study excluded patients with uncontrolled infection, other autoimmune disease, pregnancy or lactation. First-round RT-PCR targeting the TCR CDR3 was performed with the HTBI primer set.

This rearrangement joins TRBV20-1 to TRBJ1-4; perhaps TRBD1 as D (5 bases). The receptor comes from a man aged 25-40 years with Graves disease. This material consisted of peripheral blood mononuclear cells (PBMCs), taken at new diagnosis, from a patient treated with antithyroid drugs. DNA for the CDR3: TGCAGTGCCCTAGGGGACACTAATGAAAAACTGTTTTTT. Encoded protein: CSALGDTNEKLFF.